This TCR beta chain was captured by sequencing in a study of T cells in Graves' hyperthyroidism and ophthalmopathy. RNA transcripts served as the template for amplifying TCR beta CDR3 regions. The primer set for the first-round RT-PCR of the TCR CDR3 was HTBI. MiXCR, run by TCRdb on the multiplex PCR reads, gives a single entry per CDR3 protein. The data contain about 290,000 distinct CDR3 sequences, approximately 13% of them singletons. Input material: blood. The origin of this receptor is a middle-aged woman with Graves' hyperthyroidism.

Here the CDR3 reads CASSLANFGTGGKDTQYF. CDR3 sequence (DNA): TGTGCCAGCAGTTTAGCTAATTTTGGGACAGGGGGCAAGGATACGCAGTATTTT. This rearrangement joins TRBV12-3 or TRBV12-4 to TRBJ2-3; the match to TRBD1 covers 12 bases. There are 18 residues in the CDR3. J lost 6 bases, V lost 0 bases, and 10 bases had no gene match.